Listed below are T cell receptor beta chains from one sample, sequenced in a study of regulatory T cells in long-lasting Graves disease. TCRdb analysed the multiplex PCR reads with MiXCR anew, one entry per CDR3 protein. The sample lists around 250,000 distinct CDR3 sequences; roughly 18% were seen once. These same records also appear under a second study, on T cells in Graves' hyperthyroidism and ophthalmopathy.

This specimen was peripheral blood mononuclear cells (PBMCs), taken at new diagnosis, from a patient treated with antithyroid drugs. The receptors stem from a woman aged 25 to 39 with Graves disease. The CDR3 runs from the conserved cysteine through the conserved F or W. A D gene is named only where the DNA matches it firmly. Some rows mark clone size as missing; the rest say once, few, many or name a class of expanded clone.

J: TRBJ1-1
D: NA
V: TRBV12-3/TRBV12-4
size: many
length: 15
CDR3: CASSLDGGANTEAFF
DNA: TGTGCCAGCAGTTTAGACGGAGGAGCAAACACTGAAGCTTTCTTT

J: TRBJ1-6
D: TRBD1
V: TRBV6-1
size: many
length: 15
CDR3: CASSVRDSVRSPLHF
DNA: TGTGCCAGCAGTGTCCGGGACAGTGTTCGTTCACCCCTCCACTTT

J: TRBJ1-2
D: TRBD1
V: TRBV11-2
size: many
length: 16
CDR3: CASSPHGTGSNYGYTF
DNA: TGTGCCAGCAGCCCCCACGGGACAGGGTCAAACTATGGCTACACCTTC

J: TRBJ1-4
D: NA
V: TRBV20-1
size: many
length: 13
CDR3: CSATYTTNEKLFF
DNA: TGCAGTGCTACATATACAACTAATGAAAAACTGTTTTTT

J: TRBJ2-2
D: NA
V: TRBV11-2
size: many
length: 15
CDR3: CASSGEGSGTGELFF
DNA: TGTGCCAGCTCGGGAGAGGGTAGTGGTACCGGGGAGCTGTTTTTT

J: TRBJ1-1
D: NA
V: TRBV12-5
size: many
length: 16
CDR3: CASGLVLPGGNTEAFF
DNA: TGTGCTAGTGGTTTGGTACTCCCGGGGGGGAACACTGAAGCTTTCTTT

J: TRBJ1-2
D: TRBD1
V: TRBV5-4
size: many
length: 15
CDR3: CASSLSGTGAYGYTF
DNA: TGTGCCAGCAGCTTGTCTGGGACAGGGGCCTATGGCTACACCTTC

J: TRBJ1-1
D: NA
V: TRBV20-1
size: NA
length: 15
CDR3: CSARGPLGLNTEAFF
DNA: TGCAGTGCTCGGGGCCCTCTTGGGCTAAACACTGAAGCTTTCTTT

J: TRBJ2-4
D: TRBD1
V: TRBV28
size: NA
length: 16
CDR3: CASSSTGGVAKNIQYF
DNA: TGTGCCAGCAGTTCGACAGGGGGCGTAGCCAAAAACATTCAGTACTTC

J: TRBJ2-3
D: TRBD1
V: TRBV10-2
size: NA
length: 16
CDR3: CASSAGTAAGTDTQYF
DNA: TGCGCCAGCAGCGCCGGGACAGCCGCGGGCACAGATACGCAGTATTTT

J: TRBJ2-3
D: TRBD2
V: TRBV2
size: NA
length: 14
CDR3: CATLTGTKADTQYF
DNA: TGTGCCACACTTACCGGGACTAAAGCAGATACGCAGTATTTT

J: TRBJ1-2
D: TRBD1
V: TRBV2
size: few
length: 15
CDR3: CASSGTGGFRTGYTF
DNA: TGTGCCAGCAGTGGGACAGGGGGCTTCCGGACAGGCTACACCTTC

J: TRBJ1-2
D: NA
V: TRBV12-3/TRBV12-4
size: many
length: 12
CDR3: CASSLGAIGYTF
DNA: TGTGCCAGCAGTCTGGGGGCGATCGGCTACACCTTC

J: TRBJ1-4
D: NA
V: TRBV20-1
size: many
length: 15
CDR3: CSARVSGSTNEKLFF
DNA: TGCAGTGCTAGAGTTTCAGGTTCAACTAATGAAAAACTGTTTTTT

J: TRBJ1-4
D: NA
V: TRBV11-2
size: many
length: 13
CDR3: CASSQDSNEKLFF
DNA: TGTGCCAGCAGCCAGGACAGTAATGAAAAACTGTTTTTT

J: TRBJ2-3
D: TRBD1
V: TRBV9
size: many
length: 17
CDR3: CASSVEGTGGSTDTQYF
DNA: TGTGCCAGCAGCGTAGAAGGGACAGGGGGAAGCACAGATACGCAGTATTTT

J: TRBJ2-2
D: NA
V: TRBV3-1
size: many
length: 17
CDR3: CASSQNGGADRTGELFF
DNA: TGTGCCAGCAGCCAAAATGGGGGGGCGGACCGCACCGGGGAGCTGTTTTTT

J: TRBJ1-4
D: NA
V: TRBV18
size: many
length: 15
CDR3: CASSPTQATNEKLFF
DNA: TGTGCCAGCTCACCAACACAGGCAACTAATGAAAAACTGTTTTTT

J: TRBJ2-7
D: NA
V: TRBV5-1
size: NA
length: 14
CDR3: CASRQTGNPYEQYF
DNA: TGCGCCAGCAGACAAACAGGGAACCCCTACGAGCAGTACTTC

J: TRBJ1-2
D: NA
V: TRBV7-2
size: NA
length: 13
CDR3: CASSLDVMGGYTF
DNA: TGTGCCAGCAGCTTAGATGTGATGGGGGGCTACACCTTC

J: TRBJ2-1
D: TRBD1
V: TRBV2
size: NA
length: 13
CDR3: CASSRDRNNEQFF
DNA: TGTGCCAGCAGTCGGGACAGGAACAATGAGCAGTTCTTC

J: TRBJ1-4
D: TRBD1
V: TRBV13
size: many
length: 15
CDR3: CASSNDREVNEKLFF
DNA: TGTGCCAGCAGCAACGACAGGGAGGTAAATGAAAAACTGTTTTTT

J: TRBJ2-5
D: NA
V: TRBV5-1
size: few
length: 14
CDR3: CASSSQGYQETQYF
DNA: TGCGCCAGCAGTTCCCAGGGTTACCAAGAGACCCAGTACTTC

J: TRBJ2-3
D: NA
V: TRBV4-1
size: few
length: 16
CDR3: CASSPARGAVTDTQYF
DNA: TGCGCCAGCAGTCCCGCGCGGGGTGCGGTCACAGATACGCAGTATTTT

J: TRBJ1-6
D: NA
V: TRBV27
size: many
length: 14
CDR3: CASSLVEGDSPLHF
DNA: TGTGCCAGCAGTTTAGTGGAGGGTGATTCACCCCTCCACTTT

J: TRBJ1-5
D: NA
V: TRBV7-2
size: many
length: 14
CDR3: CASSSGQPNQPQHF
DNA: TGTGCCAGCAGCTCAGGACAGCCAAATCAGCCCCAGCATTTT

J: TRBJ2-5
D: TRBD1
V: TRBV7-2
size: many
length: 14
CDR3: CASSPDRDQETQYF
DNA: TGTGCCAGCAGCCCGGACAGGGACCAAGAGACCCAGTACTTC

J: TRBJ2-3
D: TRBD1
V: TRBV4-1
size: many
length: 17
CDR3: CASSLTDGQGARDTQYF
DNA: TGCGCCAGCAGCCTTACGGATGGACAGGGGGCGAGAGATACGCAGTATTTT

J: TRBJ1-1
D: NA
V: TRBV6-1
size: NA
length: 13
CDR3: CAGGGLLNTEAFF
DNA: TGTGCCGGGGGGGGGTTACTGAACACTGAAGCTTTCTTT

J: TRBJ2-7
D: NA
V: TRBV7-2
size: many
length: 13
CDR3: CASSFGESYEQYF
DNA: TGTGCCAGCAGCTTCGGGGAGTCCTACGAGCAGTACTTC

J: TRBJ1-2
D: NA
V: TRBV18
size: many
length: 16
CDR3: CASAPGLGELGYGYTF
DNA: TGTGCCAGCGCCCCGGGACTGGGGGAACTAGGCTATGGCTACACCTTC

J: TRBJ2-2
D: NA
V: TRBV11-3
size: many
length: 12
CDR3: CASSFLHGELFF
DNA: TGTGCCAGCAGCTTTCTTCACGGGGAGCTGTTTTTT

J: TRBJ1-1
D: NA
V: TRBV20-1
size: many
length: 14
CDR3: CSARDTAMNTEAFF
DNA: TGCAGTGCTAGAGACACAGCTATGAACACTGAAGCTTTCTTT

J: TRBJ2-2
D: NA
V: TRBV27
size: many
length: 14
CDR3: CASSWIANTGELFF
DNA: TGTGCCAGCAGTTGGATCGCGAACACCGGGGAGCTGTTTTTT

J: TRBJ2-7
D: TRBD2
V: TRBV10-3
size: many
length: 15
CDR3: CAISGPLAGGHEQYF
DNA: TGTGCCATCAGTGGACCACTAGCGGGGGGCCACGAGCAGTACTTC

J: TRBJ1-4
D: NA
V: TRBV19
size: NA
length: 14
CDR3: CASTPQRGNEKLFF
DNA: TGTGCCAGTACCCCACAACGGGGGAATGAAAAACTGTTTTTT

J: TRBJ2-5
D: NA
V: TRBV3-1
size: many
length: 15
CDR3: CASSREGQEWETQYF
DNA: TGTGCCAGCAGCCGGGAGGGACAGGAATGGGAGACCCAGTACTTC